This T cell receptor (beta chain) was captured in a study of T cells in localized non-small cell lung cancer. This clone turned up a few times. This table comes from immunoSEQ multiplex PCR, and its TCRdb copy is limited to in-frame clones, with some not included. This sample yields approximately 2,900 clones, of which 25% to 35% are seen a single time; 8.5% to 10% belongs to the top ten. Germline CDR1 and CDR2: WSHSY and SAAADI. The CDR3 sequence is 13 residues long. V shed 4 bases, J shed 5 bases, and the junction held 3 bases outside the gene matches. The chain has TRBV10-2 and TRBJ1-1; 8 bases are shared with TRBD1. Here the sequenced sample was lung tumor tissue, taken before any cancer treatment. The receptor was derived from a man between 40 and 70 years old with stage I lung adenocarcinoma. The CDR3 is CASSGQGWTEAFF. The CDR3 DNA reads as TGCGCCAGCAGTGGACAGGGGTGGACTGAAGCTTTCTTT.